The 5 T cell receptor beta chains presented below share a single source sample, sequenced in a study of OX40 agonist ivuxolimab in advanced cancers. Clones were read by immunoSEQ multiplex PCR, and TCRdb kept only the in-frame ones, dropping some. There are approximately 82,000 clones in the sample; approximately 85% occur only once, and 2% to 2.5% lies in the top ten. This specimen was CD4+ or CD8+ T cells sorted from blood, taken in a trial of the OX40 agonist ivuxolimab. These receptor sequences come from an adult with an advanced solid tumor such as melanoma, head and neck, liver or kidney cancer.

The V gene is TRBV19, the J gene TRBJ2-7; D is perhaps TRBD2 (5 bases). The length of the CDR3 is 14 residues. Trimming pared 5 bases from V and 0 bases from J, leaving 11 bases between. From germline, CDR1 is LNHDA and CDR2 SQIVND (reference sequence). In nucleotides, the CDR3 is TGTGCCAGTAGTTCTACCGGGGACTCCTACGAGCAGTACTTC. Residues: CASSSTGDSYEQYF.

The rearrangement uses TRBV5-6 and TRBJ2-1; D uncertain. Germline V CDR1 and CDR2: SGHDT, YYEEEE. V was cut by 1 base and J by 4 bases, with 6 bases left in between. The CDR3 runs 13 residues. CDR3 in DNA: TGTGCCAGCAGCTTGTGGGTATACAATGAGCAGTTCTTC. Its protein is CASSLWVYNEQFF.

The chain carries TRBV5-1 and TRBJ2-5, with TRBD2 matching 9 bases. The CDR3 is made up of 16 amino acids. Looked up from germline, CDR1 is SGHRS and CDR2 is YFSETQ. V was pared by 0 bases and J by 4 bases, with 7 bases of the junction left unmatched. CDR3 sequence: CASSLVGGGAGETQYF. DNA for the CDR3: TGCGCCAGCAGCTTGGTAGGCGGGGGGGCCGGAGAGACCCAGTACTTC.

This clone was counted only a few times. V usage is TRBV19 and J usage is TRBJ1-1; D is uncertain. The germline V gene encodes CDR1 LNHDA and CDR2 SQIVND (reference sequence). The CDR3 is 14 amino acids. Trimming took 3 bases from V and 6 from J, leaving 14 bases between them. CDR3: CASSMQRSWAEAFF. The CDR3 DNA follows: TGTGCCAGTAGTATGCAGAGGTCCTGGGCTGAAGCTTTCTTT. Combining the CDR3 with reference TRBV19 and TRBJ1-1 gives the whole variable domain DGGITQSPKYLFRKEGQNVTLSCEQNLNHDAMYWYRQDPGQGLRLIYYSQIVNDFQKGDIAEGYSVSREKKESFPLTVTSAQKNPTAFYLCASSMQRSWAEAFFGQGTRLTVV.

The chain recombines TRBV6-1 with TRBJ2-3; D tentatively fits TRBD1 or TRBD2 (5 bases each). The CDR3 covers 14 residues. Germline assignment: CDR1 MNHNS and CDR2 SASEGT. Trimming took off 7 bases at V and 2 bases at J, with 13 bases between the two ends. The CDR3 nucleotides are TGTGCCAGCAAGTCTTGGGGGTCCACAGATACGCAGTATTTT. Encoded protein: CASKSWGSTDTQYF.